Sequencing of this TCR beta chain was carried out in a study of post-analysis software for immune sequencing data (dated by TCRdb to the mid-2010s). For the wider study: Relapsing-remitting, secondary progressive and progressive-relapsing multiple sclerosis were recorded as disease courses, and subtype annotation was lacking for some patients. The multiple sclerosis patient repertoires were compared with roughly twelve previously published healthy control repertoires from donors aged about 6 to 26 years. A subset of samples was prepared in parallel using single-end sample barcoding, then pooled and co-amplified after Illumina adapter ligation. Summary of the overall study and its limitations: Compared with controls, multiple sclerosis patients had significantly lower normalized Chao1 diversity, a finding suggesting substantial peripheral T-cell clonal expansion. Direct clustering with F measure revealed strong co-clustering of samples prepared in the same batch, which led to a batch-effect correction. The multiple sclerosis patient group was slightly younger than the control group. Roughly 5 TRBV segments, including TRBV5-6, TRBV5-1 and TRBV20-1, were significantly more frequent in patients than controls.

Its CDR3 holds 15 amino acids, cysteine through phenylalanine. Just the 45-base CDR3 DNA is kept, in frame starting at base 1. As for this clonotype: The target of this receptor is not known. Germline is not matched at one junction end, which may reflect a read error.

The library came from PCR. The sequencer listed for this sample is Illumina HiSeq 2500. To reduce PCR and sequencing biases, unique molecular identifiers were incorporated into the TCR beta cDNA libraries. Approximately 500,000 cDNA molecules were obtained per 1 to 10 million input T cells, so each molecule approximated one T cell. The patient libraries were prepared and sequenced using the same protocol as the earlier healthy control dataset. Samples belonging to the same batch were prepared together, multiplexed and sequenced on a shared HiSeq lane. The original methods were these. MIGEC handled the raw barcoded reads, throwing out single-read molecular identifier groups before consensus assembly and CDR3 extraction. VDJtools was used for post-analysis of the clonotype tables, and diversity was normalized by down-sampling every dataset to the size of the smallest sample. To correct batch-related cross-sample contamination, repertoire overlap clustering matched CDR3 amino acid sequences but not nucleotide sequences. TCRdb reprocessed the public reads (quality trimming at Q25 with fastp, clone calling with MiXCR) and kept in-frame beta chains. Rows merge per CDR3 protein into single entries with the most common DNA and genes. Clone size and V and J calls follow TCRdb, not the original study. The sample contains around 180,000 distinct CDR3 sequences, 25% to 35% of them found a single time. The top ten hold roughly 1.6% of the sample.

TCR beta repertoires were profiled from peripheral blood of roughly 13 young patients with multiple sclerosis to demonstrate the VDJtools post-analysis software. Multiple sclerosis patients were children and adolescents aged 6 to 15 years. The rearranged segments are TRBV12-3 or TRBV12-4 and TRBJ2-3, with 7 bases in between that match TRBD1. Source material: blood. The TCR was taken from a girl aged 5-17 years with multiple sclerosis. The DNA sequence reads TGTGCCAGCAGTCCCCAGGGACAGCGCGCAGATACGCAATATTTT. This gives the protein CASSPQGQRADTQYF.